Below, 10 T cell receptor beta chains from the same sample are listed, as sequenced in a study of T cells in Graves' hyperthyroidism and ophthalmopathy. The TCR beta CDR3 regions underwent amplification using RNA transcripts as the source. Primed by the HTBI set, a first-round RT-PCR was run on the TCR CDR3. TCRdb used MiXCR to reprocess the multiplex PCR reads, holding one entry per CDR3 protein. The data contain a few hundred thousand distinct CDR3 sequences, roughly 15% of them seen just once; the ten biggest clones take up 30%. The specimen sequenced was blood. The receptors come from a woman between 45 and 65 years old with Graves' hyperthyroidism that later progressed to Graves' ophthalmopathy.

The sample holds a few counts of this clonotype. CDR3: CASSPGVTDNQPQHF. DNA of the CDR3: TGTGCCAGCTCACCGGGCGTCACGGACAATCAGCCCCAGCATTTT. The chain joins TRBV18 to TRBJ1-5, with D unresolved. This CDR3 contains 15 residues. Trimming took 3 bases from V and 3 from J, leaving 12 bases between them. CDR1 KGHSH and CDR2 LQKENI come from the germline V gene.

V is TRBV11-3 and J is TRBJ2-1, with D tentatively TRBD2 (5 bases). V was trimmed by 3 bases and J by 7 bases, leaving 13 bases between them. The germline V gene has CDR1 SGHNT and CDR2 YENEEA. The CDR3 extends over 14 amino acids. The CDR3 DNA is TGTGCCAGCAGCTTGGGCCCCTCGGGGAATGAGCAGTTCTTC. This encodes CASSLGPSGNEQFF.

This clonotype came up many times. The chain has TRBV11-2 and TRBJ1-1, with 10 bases matching TRBD1. Looked up from germline, CDR1 is SGHAT and CDR2 is FQNNGV. V dropped 5 bases and J dropped 11; count of bases not matched to a gene: 14. The CDR3 extends over 15 amino acids. The DNA for the CDR3 is TGTGCCAGCAGCACGCCCCCGGGACAGGGGTTCATGGCTTTCTTT. It is translated as CASSTPPGQGFMAFF.

CDR3 protein: CASSQWSQAEQFF. CDR3 nucleotide sequence: TGCGCCAGCAGCCAATGGTCTCAGGCGGAGCAGTTCTTC. The chain links TRBV4-1 to TRBJ2-1; D not certain. V was cut by 2 bases and J by 10 bases, with 12 bases left in between. This CDR3 has 13 residues. CDR1 and CDR2 from the germline V gene are MGHRA and YSYEKL.

In this sample, this clonotype turned up many times. The genes are TRBV20-1 and TRBJ1-2; D remains ambiguous. Germline CDR1 reads DFQATT; CDR2 reads SNEGSKA (reference sequence). With 7 bases removed from V and 4 bases from J, the gap between germline ends came to 25 bases. The CDR3 is 16 residues long. CDR3 DNA sequence: TGCAGTGGGAGATCCCTCGGAGGCATTCGCCGCTATGGCTACACCTTC. This encodes CSGRSLGGIRRYGYTF.

Ten or more counts support this clonotype. The chain links TRBV5-5 to TRBJ2-4; no firm D call. With 1 base removed from V and 7 bases from J, the gap between germline ends came to 6 bases. Germline V gene lookup returns CDR1 SGHKS and CDR2 YYEKEE (reference sequence). The length of the CDR3 is 12 residues. The CDR3 spells CASSLYPNIQYF. CDR3 DNA sequence: TGTGCCAGCAGCTTGTATCCCAACATTCAGTACTTC.

The genes are TRBV20-1 and TRBJ2-2; the match to TRBD2 covers 8 bases. The CDR3 covers 13 residues. After removal of 6 bases from V and 4 bases from J, the junction contained 4 bases not matched to a gene. Germline CDR1 DFQATT, CDR2 SNEGSKA (reference sequence). The CDR3 DNA is TGCAGTGCCCGGGGGGGGGGCACCGGGGAGCTGTTTTTT. Translated, it gives CSARGGGTGELFF.

This clonotype was seen many times. The chain couples TRBV3-1 to TRBJ2-7; 8 nucleotides line up with TRBD1. Germline CDR1 LGHDT, CDR2 YNNKEL (reference sequence). The ends lost 0 bases at V and 1 base at J; junction bases unmatched: 5. The CDR3 covers 16 residues. This CDR3 reads CASSQDLGQGSYEQYF. CDR3 in DNA: TGTGCCAGCAGCCAAGATTTAGGACAGGGTTCCTACGAGCAGTACTTC.

The chain uses TRBV12-3 or TRBV12-4 and TRBJ1-1, with 9 bases fitting TRBD1. This CDR3 contains 15 residues. V lost 6 bases, J lost 1 base, and 6 bases stayed unmatched. CDR3 in DNA: TGTGCCAGCAGGCCCGGGACAGGGAGGAACACTGAAGCTTTCTTT. Encoded protein: CASRPGTGRNTEAFF.

This clonotype occurred many times. The rearrangement links TRBV5-1 to TRBJ2-7; TRBD2 matches 10 bases. In germline, CDR1 is SGHRS, CDR2 YFSETQ. The ends lost 3 bases at V and 4 bases at J; junction bases unmatched: 7. This CDR3 is 15 amino acids long. This CDR3 reads CASSSPSTSGYEQYF. CDR3 nucleotide sequence: TGCGCCAGCAGCTCCCCGTCGACTAGCGGGTACGAGCAGTACTTC.